A single sample is the source of the 21 T cell receptor beta chains below, sequenced in a study of blood T cell repertoires in COVID-19. Method: immunoSEQ multiplex PCR; TCRdb's copy keeps in-frame clones and lacks some. The sample yields about 160,000 clones, roughly four fifths seen once. The specimen sequenced was PBMCs or T cells enriched from blood (not recorded which). All receptors come from a man aged 45 to 65 who had recovered from COVID-19.

The chain uses TRBV5-1 and TRBJ1-5; D not resolved. The CDR3 totals 15 residues. CDR1 and CDR2 (germline): SGHRS, YFSETQ. V dropped 4 bases and J dropped 7 bases, with 18 bases sitting between them. This CDR3 is CASSPEGSSWQPQHF. The DNA for the CDR3 is TGCGCCAGCAGCCCGGAGGGCAGCTCGTGGCAGCCCCAGCATTTT.

The genes are TRBV19 and TRBJ1-2; TRBD1 matches at 7 bases. The CDR3 covers 16 residues. Trimming cost V 3 bases and J 0 bases; bases outside gene matches: 7. Germline-derived CDR1 and CDR2 are LNHDA and SQIVND (reference sequence). CDR3 bases: TGTGCCAGTAGTATTATTGTGGGACAGCCTAACTATGGCTACACCTTC. Encoded protein: CASSIIVGQPNYGYTF.

The CDR3, as DNA: TGTGCCAGCTCACAGATTCCGGACACTGAAGCTTTCTTT. This translates into CASSQIPDTEAFF. The V gene is TRBV18, the J gene TRBJ1-1; no definite D call. Per the germline V gene, CDR1 is KGHSH and CDR2 is LQKENI. The CDR3 length is 13 residues. The V and J ends lost 4 bases and 3 bases respectively, with 9 bases between them.

The chain links TRBV14 to TRBJ1-5; TRBD1 might be the D (6 bases). The CDR3 spans 14 residues. Germline CDR1 and CDR2: SGHDN and FVKESK. V lost 0 bases to trimming and J lost 5 bases, with 8 bases between them. DNA of the CDR3: TGTGCCAGCAGCCAAGAGAACAGGGATCAGCCCCAGCATTTT. This codes for CASSQENRDQPQHF.

The genes are TRBV9 and TRBJ2-6; a weak D match, TRBD1 (6 bases). The germline V gene has CDR1 SGDLS and CDR2 YYNGEE. V lost 3 bases to trimming and J lost 0 bases, with 16 bases between them. This CDR3 is 18 amino acids long. CDR3 amino acids: CASSATGLLGSGANVLTF. CDR3 DNA sequence: TGTGCCAGCAGCGCTACAGGGCTACTGGGCTCTGGGGCCAACGTCCTGACTTTC.

This chain uses TRBV19 with TRBJ1-1; perhaps TRBD1 as D (6 bases). The germline V gene encodes CDR1 LNHDA and CDR2 SQIVND (reference sequence). Trimming removed 3 bases at V and 0 bases at J, with 14 bases between. The CDR3 contains 16 residues. CDR3 amino acids: CASSMDGQGLNTEAFF. In DNA form, the CDR3 reads TGTGCCAGTAGTATGGACGGGCAGGGGTTGAACACTGAAGCTTTCTTT.

This CDR3 is CASSQARGRTRGYTF. In DNA form, the CDR3 reads TGTGCCAGCAGCCAAGCCCGAGGCAGGACTCGGGGCTACACCTTC. The chain has TRBV3-1 (or the pseudogene TRBV3-2) and TRBJ1-2, with no clear D. V lost 1 base and J 8 bases, leaving 17 bases between the germline ends. Germline assignment: CDR1 LGHDT and CDR2 YNNKEL (reference sequence). This CDR3 is built from 15 residues.

This chain uses TRBV11-2 with TRBJ2-5; a possible D gene is TRBD2 (6 bases). Between the trimmed V and J ends, which lost 0 bases and 0 bases, there was a span of 11 bases. This CDR3 comprises 16 residues. Germline CDR1 SGHAT, CDR2 FQNNGV. DNA for the CDR3: TGTGCCAGCAGCTTAGATCCTCGGGGGTACCAAGAGACCCAGTACTTC. Translation gives CASSLDPRGYQETQYF.

The DNA of the CDR3 is TGTGCCAGCAGTAATCGGAGACAGTCCACCGGGGAGCTGTTTTTT. Translated: CASSNRRQSTGELFF. The chain carries TRBV6-5 and TRBJ2-2, with D perhaps matching TRBD1 (5 bases). Germline V gene lookup returns CDR1 MNHEY and CDR2 SVGAGI. This CDR3 comprises 15 residues. V was clipped by 5 bases and J by 4 bases, with 14 bases between them.

This clone appeared a few times. CDR3 nucleotide sequence: TGCGCCAGCAGCCAAGGAGCGGGGGGGCGTCACGAGCAGTACTTC. Protein sequence: CASSQGAGGRHEQYF. The rearrangement joins TRBV4-1 to TRBJ2-7, with TRBD2 identical over 10 bases. CDR3 length: 15 residues. Germline CDR1 reads MGHRA; CDR2 reads YSYEKL. V shed 1 base, J shed 5 bases, and the junction held 5 bases outside the gene matches.

The V gene is TRBV7-2, the J gene TRBJ1-3; D not certain. Germline CDR1 SGHTA, CDR2 FQGNSA. The CDR3 runs to 15 residues. V was pared by 2 bases and J by 0 bases, with 8 bases between. The CDR3 DNA follows: TGTGCCAGCAGCTTAAGGCGGAGCTCTGGAAACACCATATATTTT. Translating gives CASSLRRSSGNTIYF.

The chain uses TRBV28 and TRBJ1-5, with 11 bases that match TRBD1. V was pared by 5 bases and J by 4 bases, with 10 bases of the junction left unmatched. The CDR3 runs 17 residues. Germline V lookup: CDR1 MDHEN, CDR2 SYDVKM. The CDR3 protein is CASSPGTGGVRNQPQHF. DNA for the CDR3: TGTGCCAGCAGTCCCGGGACAGGGGGGGTTCGGAATCAGCCCCAGCATTTT.

The J gene is TRBJ2-2, the V gene TRBV19; 8 nucleotides agree with TRBD1. The CDR3 length is 15 residues. V lost 0 bases, J lost 5 bases, and 2 bases stayed unmatched. In germline, CDR1 is LNHDA, CDR2 SQIVND (reference sequence). CDR3 sequence (DNA): TGTGCCAGTAGTATAGAACGGACAGGGACCGGGGAGCTGTTTTTT. It yields the protein CASSIERTGTGELFF.

The chain combines TRBV3-1 (or the pseudogene TRBV3-2) with TRBJ2-1, with 8 nucleotides matching TRBD2. This CDR3 is built from 12 residues. CDR1 LGHDT and CDR2 YNNKEL come from the germline V gene (reference sequence). With 4 bases clipped from V and 10 bases from J, the junction kept 3 bases outside the gene matches. The CDR3 nucleotides are TGTGCCAGCAGCCGGACTAGCCGGGAGCAGTTCTTC. It is translated as CASSRTSREQFF.

The rearrangement uses TRBV6-5 and TRBJ1-2; D remains ambiguous. Germline V CDR1 and CDR2: MNHEY, SVGAGI. The V end lost 6 bases, the J end lost 7 bases, and 18 bases lay between the germline ends. The CDR3 extends over 14 amino acids. The CDR3 protein is CASSGRNAHIGYTF. The CDR3 DNA is TGTGCCAGCAGCGGCAGGAACGCCCACATTGGCTACACCTTC.

Turning to this clone: One end of the junction varies from germline; a read error may be responsible. This chain's CDR3 is CASSLSALASGPNQDTQYF. The CDR3 DNA follows: TGTGCCAGCAGCTTATCGGCACTAGCAAGCGGACCCAATCAGGATACGCAGTATTTT. V and J are TRBV27 and TRBJ2-3; maybe TRBD2 (6 bases). This CDR3 has 19 residues. Germline V gene data show CDR1 as MNHEY and CDR2 as SMNVEV (reference sequence).

This chain uses TRBV27 with TRBJ2-7, with TRBD2 as a possible D gene (5 bases). The V end lost 5 bases, the J end lost 2 bases, and 10 bases lay between the germline ends. Germline values: CDR1 MNHEY, CDR2 SMNVEV (reference sequence). The CDR3 spans 13 residues. The CDR3 is CASSLPGTYEQYF. The CDR3 DNA is TGTGCCAGCAGTCTACCCGGGACCTACGAGCAGTACTTC.

V gene TRBV9 combines with J gene TRBJ2-1; weak D call: TRBD1 (6 bases). The CDR3 runs to 16 residues. V lost 0 bases, J lost 0 bases, and 10 bases lay in between. The V gene's germline CDR1 is SGDLS and CDR2 YYNGEE. The CDR3 loop reads CASSVARGSSYNEQFF. CDR3 nucleotide sequence: TGTGCCAGCAGCGTAGCGAGGGGGAGCTCCTACAATGAGCAGTTCTTC.

This chain links TRBV19 with TRBJ1-1; TRBD1 aligns across 7 bases. Per the germline V gene, CDR1 is LNHDA and CDR2 is SQIVND (reference sequence). The CDR3 is made up of 15 amino acids. V was pared by 8 bases and J by 4 bases, with 13 bases of the junction left unmatched. This CDR3 is CASPPGTAISTEAFF. DNA for the CDR3: TGTGCCAGTCCACCCGGGACAGCTATTAGCACTGAAGCTTTCTTT.

This chain connects TRBV11-1 to TRBJ1-6; 8 bases are a match to TRBD1. With 5 bases clipped from V and 10 bases from J, the junction kept 4 bases outside the gene matches. This CDR3 has 13 residues. Germline loops: CDR1 SGHAT, CDR2 FQDESV (reference sequence). The CDR3 DNA reads as TGTGCCAGCAGCACACGACAGGGGTCACCCCTCCACTTT. As protein: CASSTRQGSPLHF.

The chain links TRBV7-8 to TRBJ1-1; 8 bases map to TRBD1. The CDR3 contains 14 residues. V shed 1 base, J shed 5 bases, and the junction held 3 bases outside the gene matches. Germline-derived CDR1 and CDR2 are SGHVS and FQNEAQ. The CDR3 nucleotides read TGTGCCAGCAGCTTAGAAACAGGGGGAACTGAAGCTTTCTTT. This encodes CASSLETGGTEAFF.